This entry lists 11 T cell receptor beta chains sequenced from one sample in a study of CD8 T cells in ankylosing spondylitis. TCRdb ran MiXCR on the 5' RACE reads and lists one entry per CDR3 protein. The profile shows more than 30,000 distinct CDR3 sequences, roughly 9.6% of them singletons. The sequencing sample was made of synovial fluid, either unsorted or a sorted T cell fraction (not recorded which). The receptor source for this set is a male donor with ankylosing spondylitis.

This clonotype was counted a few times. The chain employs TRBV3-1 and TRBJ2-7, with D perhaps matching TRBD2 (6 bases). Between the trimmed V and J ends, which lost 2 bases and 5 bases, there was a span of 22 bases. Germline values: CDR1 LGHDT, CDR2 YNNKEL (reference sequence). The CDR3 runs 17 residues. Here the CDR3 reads CASSQTPPGSSLHEQYF. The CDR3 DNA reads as TGTGCCAGCAGCCAAACCCCTCCCGGGAGCTCCCTCCACGAGCAGTACTTC.

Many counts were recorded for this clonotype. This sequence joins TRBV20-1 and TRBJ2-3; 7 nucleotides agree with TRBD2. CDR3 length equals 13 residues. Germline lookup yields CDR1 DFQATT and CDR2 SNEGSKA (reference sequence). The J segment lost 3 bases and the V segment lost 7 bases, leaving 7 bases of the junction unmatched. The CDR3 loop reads CSGASGATDTQYF. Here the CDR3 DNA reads TGCAGTGGGGCTAGCGGAGCGACAGATACGCAGTATTTT.

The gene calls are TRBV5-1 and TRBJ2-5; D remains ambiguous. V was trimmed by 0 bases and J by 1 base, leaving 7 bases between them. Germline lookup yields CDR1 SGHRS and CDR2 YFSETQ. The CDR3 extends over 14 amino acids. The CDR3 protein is CASSLGSPQETQYF. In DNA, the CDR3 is TGCGCCAGCAGCTTGGGCAGTCCCCAAGAGACCCAGTACTTC.

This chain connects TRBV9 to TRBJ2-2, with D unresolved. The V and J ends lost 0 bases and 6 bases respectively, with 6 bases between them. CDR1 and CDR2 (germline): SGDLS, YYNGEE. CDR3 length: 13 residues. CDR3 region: CASSVEVPGELFF. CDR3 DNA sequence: TGTGCCAGCAGCGTAGAAGTTCCCGGGGAGCTGTTTTTT.

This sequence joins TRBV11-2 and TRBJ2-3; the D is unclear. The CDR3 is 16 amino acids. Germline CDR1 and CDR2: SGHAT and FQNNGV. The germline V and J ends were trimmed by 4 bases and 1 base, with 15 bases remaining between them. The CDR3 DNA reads TGTGCCAGCAGCTCCCCTGACACCGACCGCACAGATACGCAGTATTTT. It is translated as CASSSPDTDRTDTQYF.

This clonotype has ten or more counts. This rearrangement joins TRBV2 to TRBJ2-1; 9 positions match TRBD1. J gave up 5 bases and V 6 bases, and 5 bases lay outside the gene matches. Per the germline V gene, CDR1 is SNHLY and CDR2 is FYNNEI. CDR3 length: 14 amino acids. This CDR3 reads CASRGTGRDNEQFF. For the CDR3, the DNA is TGTGCCAGCAGAGGGACAGGGAGGGACAATGAGCAGTTCTTC.

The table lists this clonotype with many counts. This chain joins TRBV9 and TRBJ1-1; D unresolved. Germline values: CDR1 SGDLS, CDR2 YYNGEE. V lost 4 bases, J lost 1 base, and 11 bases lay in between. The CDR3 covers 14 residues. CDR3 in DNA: TGTGCCAGCAGCCCAGCGGCCGCGAACACTGAAGCTTTCTTT. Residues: CASSPAAANTEAFF.

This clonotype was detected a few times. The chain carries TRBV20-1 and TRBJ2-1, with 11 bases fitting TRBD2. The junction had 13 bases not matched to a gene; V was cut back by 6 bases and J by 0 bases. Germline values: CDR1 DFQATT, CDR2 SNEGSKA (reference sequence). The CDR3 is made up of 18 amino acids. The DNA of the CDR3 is TGCAGTGCCAGACCGGGACTAGCGGAAGTGAGCTCCTACAATGAGCAGTTCTTC. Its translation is CSARPGLAEVSSYNEQFF.

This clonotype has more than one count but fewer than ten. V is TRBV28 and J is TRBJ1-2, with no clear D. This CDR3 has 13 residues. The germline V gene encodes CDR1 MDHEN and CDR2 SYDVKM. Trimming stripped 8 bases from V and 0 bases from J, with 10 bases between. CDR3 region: CASLTGANYGYTF. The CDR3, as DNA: TGTGCCAGCCTGACTGGAGCTAACTATGGCTACACCTTC.

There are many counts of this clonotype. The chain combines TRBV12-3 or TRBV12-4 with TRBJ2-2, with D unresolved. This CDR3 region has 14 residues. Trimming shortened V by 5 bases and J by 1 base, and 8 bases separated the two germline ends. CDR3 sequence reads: CASSGRMNTGELFF. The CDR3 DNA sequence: TGTGCCAGCAGTGGCAGAATGAACACCGGGGAGCTGTTTTTT.

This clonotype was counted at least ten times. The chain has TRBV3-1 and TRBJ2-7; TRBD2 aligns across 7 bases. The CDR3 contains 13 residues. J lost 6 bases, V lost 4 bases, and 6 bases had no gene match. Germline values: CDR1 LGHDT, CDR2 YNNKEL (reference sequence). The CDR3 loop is CASSPSGVGEQYF. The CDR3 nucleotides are TGTGCCAGCAGCCCCAGCGGGGTCGGCGAGCAGTACTTC.